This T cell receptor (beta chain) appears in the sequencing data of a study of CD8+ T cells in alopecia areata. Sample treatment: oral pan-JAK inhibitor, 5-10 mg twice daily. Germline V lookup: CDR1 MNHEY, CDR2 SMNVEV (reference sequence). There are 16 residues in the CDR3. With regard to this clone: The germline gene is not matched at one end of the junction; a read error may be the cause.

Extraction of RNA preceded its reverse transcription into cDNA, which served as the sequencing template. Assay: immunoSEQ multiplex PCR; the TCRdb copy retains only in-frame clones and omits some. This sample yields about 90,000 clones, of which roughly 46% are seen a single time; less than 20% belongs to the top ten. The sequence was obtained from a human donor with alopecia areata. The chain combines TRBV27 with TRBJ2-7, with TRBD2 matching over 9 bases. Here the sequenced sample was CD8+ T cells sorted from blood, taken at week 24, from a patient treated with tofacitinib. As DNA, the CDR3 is TGTGCCAGCAGTTTATCAAGGGGGACTAGCTCCCACGAGCAGTACTTC. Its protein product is CASSLSRGTSSHEQYF.